One and the same sample provided the 17 T cell receptor beta chains below, sequenced in a study of blood T cell repertoires in COVID-19 (dated by TCRdb to 2018 to 2020). The library came from the immunoSEQ multiplex PCR assay. TCRdb took this table from immuneACCESS and kept in-frame rearrangements with V and J called. Such tables lack part of the clones; where checked against another copy, unresolved V genes explain under half of the gap, and the rest is unexplained. This sample is represented by 150,000 to 200,000 clones; 75% to 80% of them were singletons. Approximately 26% of the sample is taken by the ten largest. Sequences were obtained from peripheral blood. The receptors derive from a woman aged 70-85 years with acute or convalescent COVID-19.

The chain employs TRBV2 and TRBJ2-7; 8 positions agree with TRBD2. This CDR3 is built from 13 residues. CDR1 SNHLY and CDR2 FYNNEI come from the germline V gene. The V gene end was trimmed by 6 bases and the J gene end by 5 bases; junction bases not matched to a gene: 6. CDR3: CASRGTRTNEQYF. CDR3 coding DNA: TGTGCCAGCAGAGGGACTAGAACGAACGAGCAGTACTTC.

This chain uses TRBV6-5 with TRBJ2-7; maybe TRBD2 (6 bases). Trimming took off 8 bases at V and 2 bases at J, with 19 bases between the two ends. Germline assignment: CDR1 MNHEY and CDR2 SVGAGI. The CDR3 covers 15 residues. The CDR3 nucleotides read TGTGCCAGCCGGACCCCGTTCGGCGGGACCTACGAGCAGTACTTC. Amino acids: CASRTPFGGTYEQYF.

The V and J genes are TRBV7-3 and TRBJ2-1, with TRBD2 matching 9 bases. CDR3 length: 15 residues. CDR1 SGHTA and CDR2 FQGTGA come from the germline V gene. Trimming cost V 1 base and J 5 bases; bases outside gene matches: 3. The CDR3 is CASSLSSGRNNEQFF. In nucleotides, the CDR3 is TGTGCCAGCAGCTTAAGTAGCGGGAGAAACAATGAGCAGTTCTTC.

The chain combines TRBV7-2 with TRBJ2-1, with 8 bases identical to TRBD2. CDR3 length equals 15 residues. V shed 1 base, J shed 4 bases, and the junction held 3 bases outside the gene matches. CDR1 and CDR2 from the germline V gene are SGHTA and FQGNSA. The CDR3 reads CASSLGGTSYNEQFF. The CDR3 nucleotides read TGTGCCAGCAGCTTAGGGGGGACTAGTTACAATGAGCAGTTCTTC.

The chain couples TRBV28 to TRBJ2-1; 12 bases fit TRBD2. This CDR3 comprises 15 residues. The germline gives CDR1 MDHEN, CDR2 SYDVKM. Trimming took 7 bases from V and 7 from J; bases not matched to a gene: 8. The DNA of the CDR3 is TGTGCCAGCAACAACCCGGGACTAGCGGGTAATGAGCAGTTCTTC. This encodes CASNNPGLAGNEQFF.

The V and J genes are TRBV5-6 and TRBJ1-2, with D possibly TRBD1 on 5 matching bases. CDR3 length: 16 residues. Germline values: CDR1 SGHDT, CDR2 YYEEEE. Trimming shortened V by 3 bases and J by 5 bases, and 20 bases separated the two germline ends. The CDR3 DNA follows: TGTGCCAGCAGCTCCTCATTACTTGACAGAGGTTATGGCTACACCTTC. Translation gives CASSSSLLDRGYGYTF.

This clone appeared a few times. The chain recombines TRBV7-2 with TRBJ2-7; 8 bases are a match to TRBD1. Germline assignment: CDR1 SGHTA and CDR2 FQGNSA. CDR3 size: 15 residues. The J segment lost 6 bases and the V segment lost 4 bases, leaving 11 bases of the junction unmatched. The CDR3, as DNA: TGTGCCAGCAGCTCCAGGGGACAGGTATCACGCGAGCAGTACTTC. This encodes CASSSRGQVSREQYF.

The chain carries TRBV19 and TRBJ2-2, with 8 positions matching TRBD1. The CDR3 has 16 amino acids. The germline CDR1 and CDR2 sequences are LNHDA and SQIVND (reference sequence). Trimming cost V 5 bases and J 1 base; bases outside gene matches: 6. DNA for the CDR3: TGTGCCAGTAGTCCCCGGACAGGGTGGAACACCGGGGAGCTGTTTTTT. This translates into CASSPRTGWNTGELFF.

V is TRBV19 and J is TRBJ2-1; D is unclear. V was clipped by 3 bases and J by 0 bases, with 9 bases between them. Per the germline V gene, CDR1 is LNHDA and CDR2 is SQIVND (reference sequence). The CDR3 totals 15 residues. The CDR3 reads CASSIHSSSYNEQFF. In DNA form, the CDR3 reads TGTGCCAGTAGTATCCACAGCAGCTCCTACAATGAGCAGTTCTTC.

This clone has only a few counts. The gene calls are TRBV15 and TRBJ1-2; 9 bases agree with TRBD1. Looked up from germline, CDR1 is LNHNV and CDR2 is YYDKDF (reference sequence). This CDR3 contains 14 residues. J lost 4 bases, V lost 3 bases, and 3 bases had no gene match. CDR3 protein: CATSSWGQGYGYTF. The DNA for the CDR3 is TGTGCCACCAGCAGTTGGGGACAGGGCTATGGCTACACCTTC. The full variable domain, with the rest looked up from reference TRBV15 and TRBJ1-2, is DAMVIQNPRYQVTQFGKPVTLSCSQTLNHNVMYWYQQKSSQAPKLLFHYYDKDFNNEADTPDNFQSRRPNTSFCFLDIRSPGLGDTAMYLCATSSWGQGYGYTFGSGTRLTVV.

The chain carries TRBV29-1 and TRBJ2-3; 7 bases line up with TRBD1. This CDR3 contains 14 residues. J lost 4 bases, V lost 0 bases, and 4 bases had no gene match. Germline V lookup: CDR1 SQVTM, CDR2 ANQGSEA. CDR3: CSVEDLTGADTQYF. Written as DNA, the CDR3 is TGCAGCGTTGAAGACCTAACAGGGGCAGATACGCAGTATTTT.

The chain combines TRBV2 with TRBJ2-5; 9 bases are a match to TRBD1. The germline V gene encodes CDR1 SNHLY and CDR2 FYNNEI. CDR3 length equals 13 residues. After removal of 7 bases from V and 4 bases from J, the junction contained 4 bases not matched to a gene. For the CDR3, the DNA is TGTGCCAGCACCGGACAGGGGCGAGAGACCCAGTACTTC. Translated, it gives CASTGQGRETQYF.

The chain combines TRBV19 with TRBJ1-1, with D possibly being TRBD1 (5 bases). Trimming cost V 11 bases and J 5 bases, with 18 bases left between them. Germline CDR1 is LNHDA and CDR2 is SQIVND (reference sequence). The CDR3 has 13 residues. In DNA form, the CDR3 reads TGTGCCGAACCCAGGGAGGCGAGAACTGAAGCTTTCTTT. As protein: CAEPREARTEAFF.

The chain uses TRBV12-3 or TRBV12-4 and TRBJ1-1; perhaps TRBD1 as D (5 bases). The CDR3 consists of 11 residues. Deletions cut 6 bases from V and 11 bases from J, with 13 bases between. CDR3: CASRAGQRAFF. The CDR3 nucleotides are TGTGCCAGCAGAGCAGGGCAGAGGGCTTTCTTT.

The chain combines TRBV7-2 with TRBJ2-1, with 12 positions matching TRBD2. Germline values: CDR1 SGHTA, CDR2 FQGNSA. The CDR3 is 14 amino acids. J gave up 8 bases and V 6 bases, and 5 bases lay outside the gene matches. CDR3: CASSASGRADEQFF. The CDR3 bases are TGTGCCAGCAGTGCTAGCGGGAGGGCCGATGAGCAGTTCTTC. Full variable domain (rest looked up from reference TRBV7-2 and TRBJ2-1): GAGVSQSPSNKVTEKGKDVELRCDPISGHTALYWYRQSLGQGLEFLIYFQGNSAPDKSGLPSDRFSAERTGGSVSTLTIQRTQQEDSAVYLCASSASGRADEQFFGPGTRLTVL.

This clone has just a few counts. This sequence joins TRBV6-6 and TRBJ1-6, with no clear D. Trimming removed 6 bases from V and 7 bases from J, with 16 bases in between. The germline CDR1 and CDR2 sequences are MNHNY and SVGAGI (reference sequence). CDR3 length: 15 residues. The CDR3 bases are TGTGCCAGCAGACTCGGCGGGAGGGAGAATTCACCCCTCCACTTT. It is translated as CASRLGGRENSPLHF.

The V call is TRBV12-3 or TRBV12-4, the J call TRBJ2-1; a possible D gene is TRBD1 (5 bases). The CDR3 consists of 12 residues. V gave up 5 bases and J gave up 9 bases, with 11 bases separating them. The CDR3 spells CASSSARGEQFF. The CDR3 DNA reads TGTGCCAGCAGTAGCGCTAGGGGTGAGCAGTTCTTC.